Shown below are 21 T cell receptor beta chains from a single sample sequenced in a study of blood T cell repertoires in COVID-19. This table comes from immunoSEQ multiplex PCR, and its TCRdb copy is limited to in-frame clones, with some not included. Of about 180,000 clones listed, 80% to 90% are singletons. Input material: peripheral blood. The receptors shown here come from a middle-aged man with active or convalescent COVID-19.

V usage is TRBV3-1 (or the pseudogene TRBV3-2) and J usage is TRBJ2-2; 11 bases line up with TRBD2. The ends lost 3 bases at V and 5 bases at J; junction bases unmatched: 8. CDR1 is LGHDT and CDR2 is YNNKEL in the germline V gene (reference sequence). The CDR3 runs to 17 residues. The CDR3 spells CASSHSSGRLPTGELFF. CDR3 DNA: TGTGCCAGCAGCCACTCTAGCGGGAGGCTCCCAACCGGGGAGCTGTTTTTT.

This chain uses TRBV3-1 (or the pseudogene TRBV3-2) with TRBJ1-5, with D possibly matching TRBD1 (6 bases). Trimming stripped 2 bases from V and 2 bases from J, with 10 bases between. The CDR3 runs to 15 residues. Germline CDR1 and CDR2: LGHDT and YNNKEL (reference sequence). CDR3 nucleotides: TGTGCCAGCAGCCAATTTGCAGGGGGCAATCAGCCCCAGCATTTT. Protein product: CASSQFAGGNQPQHF.

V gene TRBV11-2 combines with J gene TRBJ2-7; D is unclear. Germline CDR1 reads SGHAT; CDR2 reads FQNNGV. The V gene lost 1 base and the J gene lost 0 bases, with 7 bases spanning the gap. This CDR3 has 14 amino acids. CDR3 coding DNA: TGTGCCAGCAGCTTAGTGCAGGTCTCCTACGAGCAGTACTTC. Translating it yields CASSLVQVSYEQYF.

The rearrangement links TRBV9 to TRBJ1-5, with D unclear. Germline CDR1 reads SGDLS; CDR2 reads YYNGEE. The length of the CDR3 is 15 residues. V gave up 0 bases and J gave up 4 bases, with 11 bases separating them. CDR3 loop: CASSVESSPNQPQHF. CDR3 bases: TGTGCCAGCAGCGTAGAGAGTAGCCCAAATCAGCCCCAGCATTTT.

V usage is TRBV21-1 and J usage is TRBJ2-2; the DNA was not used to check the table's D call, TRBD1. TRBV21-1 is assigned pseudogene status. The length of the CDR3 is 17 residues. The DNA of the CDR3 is TGTGCCAGCAGCCTACGTAGACAGGGGTCGAGTGGAGGGGAGCTGTTTTTT. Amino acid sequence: CASSLRRQGSSGGELFF.

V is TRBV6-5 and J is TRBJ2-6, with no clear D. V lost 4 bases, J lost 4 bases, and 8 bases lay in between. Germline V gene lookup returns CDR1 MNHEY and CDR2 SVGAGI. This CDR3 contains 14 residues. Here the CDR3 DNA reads TGTGCCAGCAGTTTCCGTAGAGGGGCCAACGTCCTGACTTTC. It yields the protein CASSFRRGANVLTF.

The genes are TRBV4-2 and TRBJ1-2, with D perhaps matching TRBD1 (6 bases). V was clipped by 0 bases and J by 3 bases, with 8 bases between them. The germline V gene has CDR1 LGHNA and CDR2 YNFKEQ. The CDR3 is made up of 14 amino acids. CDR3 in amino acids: CASSQEQGYYGYTF. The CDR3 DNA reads TGTGCCAGCAGCCAAGAGCAGGGGTACTATGGCTACACCTTC.

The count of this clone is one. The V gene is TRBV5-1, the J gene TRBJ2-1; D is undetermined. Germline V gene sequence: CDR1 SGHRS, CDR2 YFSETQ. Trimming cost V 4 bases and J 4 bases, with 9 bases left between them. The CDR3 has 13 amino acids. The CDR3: CASSRDTYNEQFF. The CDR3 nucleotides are TGCGCCAGCAGCAGAGACACTTACAATGAGCAGTTCTTC.

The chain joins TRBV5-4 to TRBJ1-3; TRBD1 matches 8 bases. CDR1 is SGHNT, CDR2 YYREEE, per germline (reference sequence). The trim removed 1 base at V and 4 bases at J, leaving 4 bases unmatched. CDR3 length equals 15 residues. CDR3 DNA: TGTGCCAGCAGCTTGTACAGGGGGGACGGAAACACCATATATTTT. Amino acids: CASSLYRGDGNTIYF. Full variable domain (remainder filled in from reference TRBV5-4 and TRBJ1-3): ETGVTQSPTHLIKTRGQQVTLRCSSQSGHNTVSWYQQALGQGPQFIFQYYREEENGRGNFPPRFSGLQFPNYSSELNVNALELDDSALYLCASSLYRGDGNTIYFGEGSWLTVV.

CDR3 sequence reads: CASSTLQETQYF. In DNA form, the CDR3 reads TGTGCCAGCTCAACCCTACAAGAGACCCAGTACTTC. This chain connects TRBV18 to TRBJ2-5; no reliable D call. This CDR3 has 12 residues. V gave up 5 bases and J gave up 2 bases, with 6 bases separating them. Germline V gene lookup returns CDR1 KGHSH and CDR2 LQKENI.

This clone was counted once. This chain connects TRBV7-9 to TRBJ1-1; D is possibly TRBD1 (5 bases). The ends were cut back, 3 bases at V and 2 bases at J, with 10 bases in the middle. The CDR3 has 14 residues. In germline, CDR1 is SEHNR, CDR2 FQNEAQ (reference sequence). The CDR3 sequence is CASSLSQGNTEAFF. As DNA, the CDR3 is TGTGCCAGCAGCTTGAGTCAGGGTAACACTGAAGCTTTCTTT.

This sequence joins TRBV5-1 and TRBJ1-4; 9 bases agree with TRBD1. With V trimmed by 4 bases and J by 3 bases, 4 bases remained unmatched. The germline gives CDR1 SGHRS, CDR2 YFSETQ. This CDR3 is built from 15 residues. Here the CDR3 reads CASSPRTGANEKLFF. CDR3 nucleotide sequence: TGCGCCAGCAGCCCAAGGACAGGGGCTAATGAAAAACTGTTTTTT.

DNA for the CDR3: TGTGCCATCAGTACGACCGGCTTCGGGGAGACTGGCTACACCTTC. It encodes CAISTTGFGETGYTF. This chain joins TRBV10-3 and TRBJ1-2; D gene uncertain. Germline V gene sequence: CDR1 ENHRY, CDR2 SYGVKD. This CDR3 has 15 amino acids. V was clipped by 5 bases and J by 7 bases, with 20 bases between them.

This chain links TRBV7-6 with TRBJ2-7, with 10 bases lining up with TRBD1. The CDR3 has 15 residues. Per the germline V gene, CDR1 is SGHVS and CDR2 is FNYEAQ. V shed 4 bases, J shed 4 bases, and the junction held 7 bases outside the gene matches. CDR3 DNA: TGTGCCAGCAGCTCAAAGCCGGGACAGGGGTACGAGCAGTACTTC. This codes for CASSSKPGQGYEQYF.

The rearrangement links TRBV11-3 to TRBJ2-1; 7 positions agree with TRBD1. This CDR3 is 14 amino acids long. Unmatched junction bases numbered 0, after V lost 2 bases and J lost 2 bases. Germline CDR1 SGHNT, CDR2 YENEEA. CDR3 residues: CASSLQGAYNEQFF. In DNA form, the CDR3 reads TGTGCCAGCAGCTTACAGGGGGCCTACAATGAGCAGTTCTTC.

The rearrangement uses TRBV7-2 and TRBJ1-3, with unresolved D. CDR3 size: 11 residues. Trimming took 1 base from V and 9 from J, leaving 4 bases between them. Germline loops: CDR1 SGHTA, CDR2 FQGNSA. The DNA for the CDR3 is TGTGCCAGCAGCTTAGGCGGCACCATATATTTT. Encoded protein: CASSLGGTIYF.

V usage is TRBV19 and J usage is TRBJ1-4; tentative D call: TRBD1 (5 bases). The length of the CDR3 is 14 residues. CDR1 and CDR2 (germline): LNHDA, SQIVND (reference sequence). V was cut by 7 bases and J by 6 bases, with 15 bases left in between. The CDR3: CASTQSGGDEKLFF. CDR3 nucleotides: TGTGCCAGTACCCAGAGTGGGGGGGATGAAAAACTGTTTTTT. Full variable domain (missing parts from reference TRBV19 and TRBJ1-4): DGGITQSPKYLFRKEGQNVTLSCEQNLNHDAMYWYRQDPGQGLRLIYYSQIVNDFQKGDIAEGYSVSREKKESFPLTVTSAQKNPTAFYLCASTQSGGDEKLFFGSGTQLSVL.

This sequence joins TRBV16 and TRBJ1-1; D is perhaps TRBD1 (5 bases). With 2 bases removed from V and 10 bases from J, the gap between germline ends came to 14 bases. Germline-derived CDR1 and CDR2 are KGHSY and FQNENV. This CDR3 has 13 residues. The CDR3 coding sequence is TGTGCCAGCAGCCAAGGACCCCCGGGGGGAGCTTTCTTT. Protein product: CASSQGPPGGAFF.

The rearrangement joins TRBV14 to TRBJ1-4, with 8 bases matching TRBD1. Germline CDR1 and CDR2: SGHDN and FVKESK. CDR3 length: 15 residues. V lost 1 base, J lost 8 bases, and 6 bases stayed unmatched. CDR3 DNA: TGTGCCAGCAGCCAAGCCGGACAGGGAAGCGAAAAACTGTTTTTT. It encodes CASSQAGQGSEKLFF.

The CDR3, as DNA: TGTGCCAGCAGGCTATCCTACGAGCAGTACTTC. This encodes CASRLSYEQYF. The chain uses TRBV2 and TRBJ2-7; D gene uncertain. Germline V gene data show CDR1 as SNHLY and CDR2 as FYNNEI. The CDR3 covers 11 residues. Trimming removed 6 bases at V and 1 base at J, with 4 bases between.

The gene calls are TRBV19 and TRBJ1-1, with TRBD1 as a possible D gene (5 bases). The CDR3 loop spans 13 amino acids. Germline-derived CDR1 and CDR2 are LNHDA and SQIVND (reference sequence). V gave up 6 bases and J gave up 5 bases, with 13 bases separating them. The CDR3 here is CASRSGGRTEAFF. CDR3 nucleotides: TGTGCCAGTAGGTCGGGGGGGAGGACTGAAGCTTTCTTT.